This TCR beta chain was retrieved from a study of shared clonotypes between healthy human individuals. Overall study results and limits: Several donors shared around 5.1% of their naive CD4 clonotypes.

As to this clone: The antigen remains unidentified.

The table came from immunoSEQ multiplex PCR; TCRdb's copy has only in-frame clones and leaves some out. The sample contains a few hundred thousand clones, 74% of which appear only once. This CDR3 region has 14 residues. J lost 8 bases, V lost 6 bases, and 8 bases had no gene match. Per the germline V gene, CDR1 is SGHTA and CDR2 is FQGNSA. The TCR was taken from a man aged 30 to 45 in good health. The sequencing input was memory CD4+ T cells sorted from blood. Subset in this sample: CD45RA-negative fraction. The chain employs TRBV7-2 and TRBJ1-4, with 8 bases fitting TRBD1. The DNA of the CDR3 is TGTGCCAGCAGAATGGACAGGGTACAGGAAAAACTGTTTTTT. Protein: CASRMDRVQEKLFF. The variable domain in full, completed from reference TRBV7-2 and TRBJ1-4, reads GAGVSQSPSNKVTEKGKDVELRCDPISGHTALYWYRQSLGQGLEFLIYFQGNSAPDKSGLPSDRFSAERTGGSVSTLTIQRTQQEDSAVYLCASRMDRVQEKLFFGSGTQLSVL.